This T cell receptor (beta chain) was identified during a study of T cell responses to AZD1222 COVID-19 vaccine. V lost 6 bases, J lost 8 bases, and 16 bases lay in between. Looked up from germline, CDR1 is LNHDA and CDR2 is SQIVND (reference sequence). The CDR3 totals 14 residues. Data came from immunoSEQ multiplex PCR; TCRdb stores just in-frame clones and leaves some out. The sample lists tens of thousands of clones; approximately 90% were seen once. The TCR comes from an adult who received the AZD1222 COVID-19 vaccine. The chain is built from TRBV19 and TRBJ1-4; possible D gene TRBD1, 5 bases. The specimen was peripheral blood, collected 28 days after the second AZD1222 dose. CDR3 loop: CASSPRGFEEKLFF. CDR3 nucleotides: TGTGCCAGTAGCCCTCGGGGCTTCGAAGAAAAACTGTTTTTT.